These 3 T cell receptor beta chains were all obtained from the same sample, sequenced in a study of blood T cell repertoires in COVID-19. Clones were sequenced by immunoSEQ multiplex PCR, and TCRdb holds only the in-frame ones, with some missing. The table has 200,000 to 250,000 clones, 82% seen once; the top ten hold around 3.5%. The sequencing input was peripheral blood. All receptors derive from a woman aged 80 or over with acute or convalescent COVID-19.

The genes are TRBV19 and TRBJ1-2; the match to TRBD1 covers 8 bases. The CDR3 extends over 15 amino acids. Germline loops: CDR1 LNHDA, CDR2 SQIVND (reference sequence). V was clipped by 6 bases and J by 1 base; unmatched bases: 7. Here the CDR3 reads CASSLTTGVNYGYTF. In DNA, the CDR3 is TGTGCCAGTAGCCTAACGACAGGGGTTAACTATGGCTACACCTTC. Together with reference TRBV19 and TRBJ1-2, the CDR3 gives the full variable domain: DGGITQSPKYLFRKEGQNVTLSCEQNLNHDAMYWYRQDPGQGLRLIYYSQIVNDFQKGDIAEGYSVSREKKESFPLTVTSAQKNPTAFYLCASSLTTGVNYGYTFGSGTRLTVV.

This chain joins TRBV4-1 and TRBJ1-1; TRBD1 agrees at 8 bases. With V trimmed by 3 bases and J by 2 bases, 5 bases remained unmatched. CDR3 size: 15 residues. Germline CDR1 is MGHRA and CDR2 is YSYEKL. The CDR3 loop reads CASSQPGQVNTEAFF. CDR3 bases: TGCGCCAGCAGCCAGCCGGGACAGGTCAACACTGAAGCTTTCTTT.

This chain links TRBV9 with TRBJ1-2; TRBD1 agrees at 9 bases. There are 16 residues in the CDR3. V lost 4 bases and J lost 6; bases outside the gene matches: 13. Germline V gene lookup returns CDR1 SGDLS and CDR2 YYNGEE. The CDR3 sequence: CASSSPRDRELDGYTF. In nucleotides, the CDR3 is TGTGCCAGCAGCTCCCCAAGGGACAGGGAATTAGATGGCTACACCTTC.